Listed below are T cell receptor beta chains from one sample, sequenced in a study of response to subunit inactivated influenza vaccine. TCRdb ran MiXCR on the RT-PCR reads and lists one entry per CDR3 protein. The sample includes around 520,000 distinct CDR3 sequences, 10% to 15% of them seen just once. The sequencing used PBMCs from blood, collected on the day of vaccination. Receptors originate from a middle-aged man who received an inactivated influenza vaccine. Both conserved end residues are part of each CDR3. The D gene is left open where the match is weak.

V,J,D,CDR3
TRBV29-1,TRBJ1-1,TRBD1,CSVYRQGEFTEAFF
TRBV4-2,TRBJ1-4,TRBD1,CASSLQGAPEKLFF
TRBV7-8,TRBJ2-3,-,CASSPRVWGTDTQYF
TRBV5-1,-,-,CASSLGGGTKTQFF
TRBV4-3,TRBJ2-3,TRBD2,CASSLDGAGLSTDTQYF
TRBV20-1,TRBJ2-3,TRBD2,CSASPTSGGAVSDTQYF
TRBV20-1,TRBJ2-1,-,CSAGSLQAEQFF
TRBV20-1,TRBJ2-7,-,CSASPSRDSYEQYF
TRBV29-1,TRBJ1-1,-,CSARTQMATEAFF
TRBV29-1,TRBJ2-2,TRBD1,CSVPGQGVTGELFF
TRBV2,TRBJ2-7,-,CASVWRYEQYF
TRBV24-1,TRBJ2-5,-,CATSDPGLGETQYF
TRBV28,TRBJ1-4,-,CASSSRVKLFF
TRBV9,TRBJ1-6,-,CASSVTEGSPLHF
TRBV19,TRBJ2-1,-,CASSMGARNEQFF
TRBV7-2,TRBJ2-1,-,CASSFFGPRSNEQFF
TRBV4-3,TRBJ2-4,TRBD1,CASSHIVGQGDKNIQYF
TRBV2,TRBJ2-3,TRBD1,CASGVMGQGSDTQYF
TRBV7-9,TRBJ2-2,-,CASSSGGTQNTGELFF
TRBV20-1,TRBJ2-5,-,CSAGDSFGPVETQYF
TRBV6-5,TRBJ1-4,-,CASSYVGREEKLFF
TRBV10-2,TRBJ2-2,-,CASSEGARTGELFF
TRBV5-1,TRBJ2-7,-,CASSLAGYRTTEEQYF
TRBV29-1,TRBJ2-7,TRBD2,CSVDPSGRGGDEQYF
TRBV6-2/TRBV6-3,TRBJ2-3,-,CASSPPGRRADTQYF
TRBV5-5,TRBJ2-3,TRBD2,CASSFLGLAKDTQYF
TRBV11-1,TRBJ2-3,-,CASSLRTVSFPYF
TRBV5-1,TRBJ1-2,TRBD1,CASSFQGDGYTF
TRBV10-3,TRBJ2-1,TRBD1,CAISGGQGHFDEQFF
TRBV7-8,TRBJ1-6,TRBD1,CASRGTGGALMNSPLHF
TRBV5-1,TRBJ2-7,-,CASRNGPLGEQYF
TRBV18,TRBJ1-2,-,CASSPGQDYGYTF
TRBV7-9,TRBJ2-1,-,CASEPVGEQFF
TRBV5-1,TRBJ2-7,-,CASSLWDGEQYF
TRBV7-9,TRBJ1-6,TRBD1,CASSLALTGVANSPLHF
TRBV18,TRBJ2-3,-,CASSPPRGNTLTDTQYF
TRBV4-3,TRBJ2-2,TRBD2,CASSQEPSGRARAGELFF
TRBV5-1,TRBJ2-1,TRBD2,CASRPSGAPYNEQFF
TRBV7-2,TRBJ1-3,-,CASSLVGALSGNTIYF
TRBV5-1,TRBJ2-1,-,CASSFTHVMEQFF
TRBV20-1,TRBJ2-7,TRBD1,CSISGGYEGANEQYF
TRBV3-1,TRBJ2-1,-,CASSQLRGNEQFF
TRBV20-1,TRBJ2-7,-,CSAREGDPDRDEQYF
TRBV29-1,TRBJ1-1,-,CSAWDIRDTEAFF
TRBV25-1,TRBJ2-1,TRBD2,CASSESRTSGNYNEQFF
TRBV6-2/TRBV6-3,TRBJ2-4,-,CASSYPGAQGKNIQYF
TRBV5-1,TRBJ1-2,TRBD1,CASRHGTGGAINGYTF